A single sample gave rise to the 9 T cell receptor beta chains below, sequenced in a study of cytomegalovirus exposure and HLA in healthy donors. The PCR ran on 60 Vbeta and 13 Jbeta primers. The protocol was immunoSEQ multiplex PCR, while the TCRdb copy is restricted to in-frame clones and leaves out a portion. The data show over 80,000 clones, roughly 71% seen once. Material: PBMCs. All receptors come from a woman aged 18-35 years in good health and CMV-seropositive.

The rearrangement joins TRBV20-1 to TRBJ1-2; no clear D gene. Trimming removed 6 bases from V and 8 bases from J, with 10 bases in between. This CDR3 region has 10 residues. From germline, CDR1 is DFQATT and CDR2 SNEGSKA (reference sequence). The CDR3 DNA reads as TGCAGTGCCCCCGGAGGCGGCTACACCTTC. Translation gives CSAPGGGYTF.

The V and J genes are TRBV5-4 and TRBJ2-7; D possibly corresponds to TRBD2 (5 bases). Per germline, CDR1 SGHNT and CDR2 YYREEE (reference sequence). This CDR3 is built from 14 residues. V lost 6 bases, J lost 0 bases, and 13 bases lay in between. CDR3 DNA sequence: TGTGCCAGCAAACTAGATTCTAGCTCCTACGAGCAGTACTTC. It translates to CASKLDSSSYEQYF.

This clone was found once. This chain uses TRBV15 with TRBJ2-7; D is possibly TRBD1 (6 bases). The CDR3 consists of 15 residues. V was shortened by 0 bases and J by 3 bases, with 12 bases between the two germline ends. Germline V gives CDR1 LNHNV, CDR2 YYDKDF (reference sequence). The CDR3 nucleotides are TGTGCCACCAGCAGAGAGGGGGCAGGAAACTACGAGCAGTACTTC. Amino acid sequence: CATSREGAGNYEQYF.

This chain links TRBV5-4 with TRBJ2-7; TRBD1 aligns across 11 bases. V shed 4 bases and J 2 bases; nucleotides not matched to a gene: 5. Germline CDR1 SGHNT, CDR2 YYREEE (reference sequence). This CDR3 spans 15 amino acids. CDR3 bases: TGTGCCAGCAGCGGGGGGGGACAGGGGGCCTACGAGCAGTACTTC. It translates to CASSGGGQGAYEQYF.

The chain has TRBV4-2 and TRBJ2-7, with a possible D match to TRBD2 (6 bases). CDR3 size: 14 residues. The germline V gene encodes CDR1 LGHNA and CDR2 YNFKEQ. With 1 base removed from V and 1 base from J, the gap between germline ends came to 8 bases. The DNA of the CDR3 is TGTGCCAGCAGCCAAGGGGACTGGTCCTACGAGCAGTACTTC. Translation gives CASSQGDWSYEQYF.

On this clone itself: Other DNA variants within this sample encode the same CDR3. The J gene is TRBJ1-1, the V gene TRBV9; 7 nucleotides line up with TRBD1. Germline CDR1 SGDLS, CDR2 YYNGEE. The CDR3 sequence is 14 residues long. The trim removed 0 bases at V and 5 bases at J, leaving 4 bases unmatched. For the CDR3, the DNA is TGTGCCAGCAGCGTAGAGGGCAGGGGGACTGAAGCTTTCTTT. Protein product: CASSVEGRGTEAFF.

This chain connects TRBV6-1 to TRBJ1-1, with D hard to call. The germline CDR1 and CDR2 sequences are MNHNS and SASEGT. Trimming took 1 base from V and 10 from J, leaving 10 bases between them. The CDR3 contains 12 residues. CDR3 residues: CASSEVRGVAFF. The CDR3 DNA reads as TGTGCCAGCAGTGAAGTTCGGGGAGTAGCTTTCTTT.

This chain uses TRBV4-1 with TRBJ2-7, with D possibly TRBD2 on 5 matching bases. CDR3 length: 15 residues. CDR1 is MGHRA, CDR2 YSYEKL, per germline. The V end lost 1 base, the J end lost 4 bases, and 14 bases lay between the germline ends. The CDR3 bases are TGCGCCAGCAGCCAAGTACCCGGGGTTCCATACGAGCAGTACTTC. Encoded protein: CASSQVPGVPYEQYF.

The CDR3 loop reads CASSFLSVGTTGLHEQFF. DNA for the CDR3: TGCGCCAGCAGCTTTCTATCCGTCGGGACTACTGGTCTCCATGAGCAGTTCTTC. The rearrangement joins TRBV5-1 to TRBJ2-1; 7 positions match TRBD2. This CDR3 region has 18 residues. V shed 2 bases, J shed 8 bases, and the junction held 19 bases outside the gene matches. Germline V lookup: CDR1 SGHRS, CDR2 YFSETQ.